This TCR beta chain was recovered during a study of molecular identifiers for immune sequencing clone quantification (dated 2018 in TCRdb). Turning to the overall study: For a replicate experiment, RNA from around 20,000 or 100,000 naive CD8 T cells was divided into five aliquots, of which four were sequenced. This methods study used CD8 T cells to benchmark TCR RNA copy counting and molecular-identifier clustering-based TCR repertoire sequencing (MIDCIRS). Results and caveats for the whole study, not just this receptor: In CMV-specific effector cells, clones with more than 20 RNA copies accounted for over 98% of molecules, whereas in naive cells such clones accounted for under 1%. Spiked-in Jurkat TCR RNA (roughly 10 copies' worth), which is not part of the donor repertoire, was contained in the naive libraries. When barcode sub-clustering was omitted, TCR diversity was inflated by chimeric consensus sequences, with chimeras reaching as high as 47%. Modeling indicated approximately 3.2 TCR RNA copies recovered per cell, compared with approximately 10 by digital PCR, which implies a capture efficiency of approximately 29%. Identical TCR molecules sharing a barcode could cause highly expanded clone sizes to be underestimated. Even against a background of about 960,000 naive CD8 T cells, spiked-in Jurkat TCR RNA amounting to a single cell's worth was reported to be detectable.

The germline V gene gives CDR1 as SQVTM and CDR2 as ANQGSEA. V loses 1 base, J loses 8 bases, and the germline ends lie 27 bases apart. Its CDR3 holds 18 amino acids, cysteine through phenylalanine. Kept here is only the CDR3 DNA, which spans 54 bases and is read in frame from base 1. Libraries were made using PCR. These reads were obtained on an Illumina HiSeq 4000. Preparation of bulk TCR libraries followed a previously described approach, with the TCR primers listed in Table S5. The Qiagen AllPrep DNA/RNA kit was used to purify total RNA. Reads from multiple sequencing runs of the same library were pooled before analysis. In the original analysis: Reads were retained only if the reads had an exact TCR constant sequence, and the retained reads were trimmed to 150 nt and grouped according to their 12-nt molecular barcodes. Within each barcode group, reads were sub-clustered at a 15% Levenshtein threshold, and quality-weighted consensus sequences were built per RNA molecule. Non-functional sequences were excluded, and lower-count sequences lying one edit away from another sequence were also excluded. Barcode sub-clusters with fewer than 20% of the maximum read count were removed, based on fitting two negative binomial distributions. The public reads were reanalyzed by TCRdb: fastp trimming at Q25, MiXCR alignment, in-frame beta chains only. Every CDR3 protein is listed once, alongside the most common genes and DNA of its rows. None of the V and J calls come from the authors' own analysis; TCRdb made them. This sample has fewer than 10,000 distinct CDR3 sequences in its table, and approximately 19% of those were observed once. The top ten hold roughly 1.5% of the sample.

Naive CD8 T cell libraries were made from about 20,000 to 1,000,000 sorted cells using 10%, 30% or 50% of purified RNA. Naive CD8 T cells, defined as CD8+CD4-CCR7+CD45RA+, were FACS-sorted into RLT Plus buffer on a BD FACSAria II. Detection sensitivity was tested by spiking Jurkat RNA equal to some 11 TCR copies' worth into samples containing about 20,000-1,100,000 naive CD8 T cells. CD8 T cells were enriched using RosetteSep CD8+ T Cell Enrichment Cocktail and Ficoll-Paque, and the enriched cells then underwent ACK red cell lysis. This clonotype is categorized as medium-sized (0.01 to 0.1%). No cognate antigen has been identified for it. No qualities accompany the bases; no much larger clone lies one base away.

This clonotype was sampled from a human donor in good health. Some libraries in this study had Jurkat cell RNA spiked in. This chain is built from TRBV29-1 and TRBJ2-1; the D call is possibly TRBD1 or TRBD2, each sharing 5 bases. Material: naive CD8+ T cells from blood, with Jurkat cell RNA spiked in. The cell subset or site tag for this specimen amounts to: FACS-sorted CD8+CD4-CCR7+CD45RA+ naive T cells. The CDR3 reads CSVEGYGTETLLIDEQFF. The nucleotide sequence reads TGCAGCGTTGAAGGTTACGGGACCGAAACCTTACTGATCGATGAGCAGTTCTTC.